The next 26 T cell receptor beta chains were all read from a single sample in a study of cytomegalovirus exposure and HLA in healthy donors (dated by TCRdb to about 2017). The library was obtained by the immunoSEQ multiplex PCR assay. For the multiplex PCR, a mixture combining 60 forward primers for TCR Vbeta segments and 13 reverse primers for TCR Jbeta segments was used. Not all clones reach the TCRdb copy of this immuneACCESS table, which keeps in-frame sequences only. Checked studies attribute under half of the gap to unresolved V genes and leave the rest unexplained. The sample records around 70,000 clones, about four fifths of which are singletons. The top ten clonotypes cover 8% to 9% of the sample. Sequences were obtained from PBMCs. The receptors shown here come from a woman in her thirties or forties in good health and CMV-seropositive.

The chain uses TRBV28 and TRBJ1-6; D not certain. CDR1 and CDR2 (germline): MDHEN, SYDVKM. The CDR3 runs 14 residues. V was shortened by 8 bases and J by 5 bases, with 13 bases between the two germline ends. CDR3: CASSLERNNSPLHF. CDR3 coding DNA: TGTGCCAGCTCCCTAGAAAGGAATAATTCACCCCTCCACTTT.

The J gene is TRBJ1-1, the V gene TRBV4-2; D might be TRBD1 (5 bases). V lost 8 bases and J 1 base, leaving 14 bases between the germline ends. The V gene's germline CDR1 is LGHNA and CDR2 YNFKEQ. The CDR3 runs 14 residues. The CDR3: CASRPPGQNTEAFF. The CDR3 bases are TGTGCCAGCCGACCCCCTGGACAGAACACTGAAGCTTTCTTT.

This chain connects TRBV27 to TRBJ2-5, with 9 bases fitting TRBD2. Germline values: CDR1 MNHEY, CDR2 SMNVEV (reference sequence). The CDR3 loop spans 15 amino acids. V shed 2 bases, J shed 5 bases, and the junction held 6 bases outside the gene matches. CDR3: CASSLGGGAYETQYF. In DNA, the CDR3 is TGTGCCAGCAGTTTAGGCGGGGGGGCCTATGAGACCCAGTACTTC.

This clone was detected once. The rearrangement joins TRBV6-6 to TRBJ1-2, with D unclear. V was shortened by 0 bases and J by 8 bases, with 10 bases between the two germline ends. There are 13 residues in the CDR3. Germline V gene sequence: CDR1 MNHNY, CDR2 SVGAGI (reference sequence). The CDR3 sequence: CASSYSNTQGYTF. CDR3 coding DNA: TGTGCCAGCAGTTACTCGAATACACAGGGCTACACCTTC.

This clone was seen more than once but under ten times. The chain uses TRBV5-1 and TRBJ2-1; 7 bases fit TRBD2. Trimming took 0 bases from V and 6 from J; bases not matched to a gene: 6. This CDR3 is built from 15 residues. Germline V gives CDR1 SGHRS, CDR2 YFSETQ. The CDR3 is CASSLEASGSNEQFF. In DNA form, the CDR3 reads TGCGCCAGCAGCTTGGAGGCTAGCGGATCCAATGAGCAGTTCTTC.

The chain uses TRBV28 and TRBJ2-7; 9 bases map to TRBD1. Looked up from germline, CDR1 is MDHEN and CDR2 is SYDVKM. The V gene end was trimmed by 6 bases and the J gene end by 4 bases; junction bases not matched to a gene: 7. This CDR3 comprises 14 residues. The chain's CDR3 is CASRGTGNTYEQYF. The CDR3 DNA reads as TGTGCCAGCAGGGGGACAGGGAATACTTACGAGCAGTACTTC.

The gene calls are TRBV5-1 and TRBJ2-1; 13 nucleotides align to TRBD2. This CDR3 comprises 17 residues. The trim removed 3 bases at V and 6 bases at J, leaving 9 bases unmatched. Germline values: CDR1 SGHRS, CDR2 YFSETQ. DNA of the CDR3: TGCGCCAGCAGCTACCAACCACTAGCGGGGGGGAGCAATGAGCAGTTCTTC. This translates into CASSYQPLAGGSNEQFF.

As for this clone: This same CDR3 is encoded by further DNA sequences in the sample. The chain uses TRBV6-6 and TRBJ2-1; no reliable D call. The germline V gene encodes CDR1 MNHNY and CDR2 SVGAGI (reference sequence). Trimming cost V 0 bases and J 7 bases, with 4 bases left between them. The CDR3 contains 12 residues. In DNA, the CDR3 is TGTGCCAGCAGTTACTCCTTGAATGAGCAGTTCTTC. As protein: CASSYSLNEQFF.

The chain carries TRBV7-9 and TRBJ2-1; 9 bases align to TRBD2. V was clipped by 1 base and J by 2 bases; unmatched bases: 0. The CDR3 sequence is 15 residues long. Germline values: CDR1 SEHNR, CDR2 FQNEAQ (reference sequence). The CDR3 DNA reads TGTGCCAGCAGCTTAGTAGCGGGGGCCTACAATGAGCAGTTCTTC. Protein product: CASSLVAGAYNEQFF. Drawing the rest from reference TRBV7-9 and TRBJ2-1, the complete variable domain is DTGVSQNPRHKITKRGQNVTFRCDPISEHNRLYWYRQTLGQGPEFLTYFQNEAQLEKSRLLSDRFSAERPKGSFSTLEIQRTEQGDSAMYLCASSLVAGAYNEQFFGPGTRLTVL.

V gene TRBV18 combines with J gene TRBJ1-1, with D possibly being TRBD1 (5 bases). The CDR3 contains 14 residues. The V end lost 3 bases, the J end lost 4 bases, and 12 bases lay between the germline ends. Germline V gene data show CDR1 as KGHSH and CDR2 as LQKENI. CDR3 bases: TGTGCCAGCTCACCGGGGCCTGCAGGCACTGAAGCTTTCTTT. It translates to CASSPGPAGTEAFF.

J is TRBJ1-6 and V is TRBV7-3, with TRBD1 matching over 7 bases. The CDR3 runs to 16 residues. Germline CDR1 reads SGHTA; CDR2 reads FQGTGA. The V segment lost 0 bases and the J segment 7 bases; nucleotides outside the gene matches: 6. The CDR3 DNA reads as TGTGCCAGCAGCTTAACGGGGGACAGCCGCAATTCACCCCTCCACTTT. Translated, it gives CASSLTGDSRNSPLHF. The whole variable domain, remainder taken from reference TRBV7-3 and TRBJ1-6, is GAGVSQTPSNKVTEKGKYVELRCDPISGHTALYWYRQSLGQGPEFLIYFQGTGAADDSGLPNDRFFAVRPEGSVSTLKIQRTERGDSAVYLCASSLTGDSRNSPLHFGNGTRLTVT.

The chain employs TRBV28 and TRBJ2-2; tentative D call: TRBD1 (7 bases). Germline V gene sequence: CDR1 MDHEN, CDR2 SYDVKM. This CDR3 spans 15 amino acids. Trimming took off 5 bases at V and 3 bases at J, with 13 bases between the two ends. In DNA, the CDR3 is TGTGCCAGCAGTCCAGGGGGGCGCGACACCGGGGAGCTGTTTTTT. Protein product: CASSPGGRDTGELFF.

This chain joins TRBV4-2 and TRBJ2-5, with 12 nucleotides matching TRBD2. The J call may be faulty, since TRBJ2-7 better matches the DNA end. Per the germline V gene, CDR1 is LGHNA and CDR2 is YNFKEQ. This CDR3 spans 15 amino acids. The CDR3 sequence is CASSPTSGGPYEQYF. The CDR3 nucleotides are TGTGCCAGCAGCCCGACTAGCGGGGGACCCTACGAGCAGTACTTC.

In this sample, this clone turned up a few times. This chain joins TRBV2 and TRBJ1-4, with TRBD1 matching 7 bases. V shed 10 bases and J 5 bases; nucleotides not matched to a gene: 7. Looked up from germline, CDR1 is SNHLY and CDR2 is FYNNEI. The length of the CDR3 is 13 residues. CDR3 amino acids: CATRGDLNEKLFF. CDR3 nucleotide sequence: TGTGCCACCAGGGGGGACTTAAATGAAAAACTGTTTTTT.

This rearrangement joins TRBV11-2 to TRBJ2-1; 13 bases line up with TRBD2. Germline loops: CDR1 SGHAT, CDR2 FQNNGV. The V and J ends lost 0 bases and 13 bases, in that order; junction bases with no gene match: 3. This CDR3 is built from 14 residues. The CDR3 nucleotides read TGTGCCAGCAGCTTAGAACTAGCGGGGGGGTTACAGTTCTTC. Amino acids: CASSLELAGGLQFF.

V usage is TRBV6-5 and J usage is TRBJ1-2; 7 positions agree with TRBD1. With 6 bases clipped from V and 3 bases from J, the junction kept 10 bases outside the gene matches. The CDR3 covers 15 residues. CDR1 and CDR2 from the germline V gene are MNHEY and SVGAGI. The chain's CDR3 is CASRTGWSNDYGYTF. For the CDR3, the DNA is TGTGCCAGCAGGACAGGGTGGTCGAACGACTATGGCTACACCTTC.

The CDR3 loop reads CASSMEGTYGYTF. CDR3 coding DNA: TGTGCCAGTAGTATGGAGGGGACCTATGGCTACACCTTC. The V and J genes are TRBV19 and TRBJ1-2, with a tentative D call TRBD1 (5 bases). CDR1 is LNHDA and CDR2 is SQIVND in the germline V gene (reference sequence). This CDR3 has 13 residues. Between the trimmed V and J ends, which lost 3 bases and 4 bases, there was a span of 9 bases.

The gene calls are TRBV28 and TRBJ1-2; 7 positions agree with TRBD1. After removal of 3 bases from V and 4 bases from J, the junction contained 2 bases not matched to a gene. The CDR3 spans 13 residues. Germline values: CDR1 MDHEN, CDR2 SYDVKM. The CDR3 DNA follows: TGTGCCAGCAGTTTTCGACAGGGCTATGGCTACACCTTC. Its translation is CASSFRQGYGYTF.

The chain recombines TRBV10-3 with TRBJ2-3; 8 bases fit TRBD1. The CDR3 spans 16 residues. CDR1 ENHRY and CDR2 SYGVKD come from the germline V gene. J was trimmed by 1 base and V by 3 bases; bases with no gene match: 6. The CDR3 protein is CAISETSRGRTDTQYF. The CDR3 nucleotides read TGTGCCATCAGTGAAACTAGCAGGGGGCGCACAGATACGCAGTATTTT.

CDR3 bases: TGTGCCAGCAGAAGTGACAGGGGAGGTGAAAAACTGTTTTTT. This codes for CASRSDRGGEKLFF. The chain carries TRBV7-9 and TRBJ1-4; 8 nucleotides line up with TRBD1. Losses at the gene ends were 6 bases for V and 7 bases for J; bases not matched to a gene: 7. Looked up from germline, CDR1 is SEHNR and CDR2 is FQNEAQ (reference sequence). The CDR3 consists of 14 residues.

J is TRBJ1-1 and V is TRBV10-3, with 9 bases that match TRBD1. The CDR3 runs 19 residues. V lost 3 bases and J lost 0; bases outside the gene matches: 14. Germline assignment: CDR1 ENHRY and CDR2 SYGVKD. In DNA, the CDR3 is TGTGCCATCAGTGACCCAGATGGACAGGGGCCACCCATGAACACTGAAGCTTTCTTT. Translated, it gives CAISDPDGQGPPMNTEAFF.

J is TRBJ2-7 and V is TRBV19, with TRBD1 matching over 9 bases. This CDR3 is built from 16 residues. Germline CDR1 reads LNHDA; CDR2 reads SQIVND (reference sequence). Trimming took 2 bases from V and 2 from J; bases not matched to a gene: 7. Here the CDR3 reads CASSIMPGQGAYEQYF. The CDR3 coding sequence is TGTGCCAGTAGTATAATGCCGGGACAGGGAGCCTACGAGCAGTACTTC.

V and J are TRBV2 and TRBJ1-6; TRBD1 is a possible D gene (6 bases). Deletions cut 5 bases from V and 6 bases from J, with 14 bases between. The CDR3 has 15 residues. Germline V gene data show CDR1 as SNHLY and CDR2 as FYNNEI. As DNA, the CDR3 is TGTGCCAGCAGTCGCATTCAGGGGTTTAATTCACCCCTCCACTTT. Translating it yields CASSRIQGFNSPLHF.

The chain carries TRBV13 and TRBJ1-6; perhaps TRBD1 as D (5 bases). The germline V gene encodes CDR1 PRHDT and CDR2 FYEKMQ (reference sequence). V lost 6 bases to trimming and J lost 10 bases, with 22 bases between them. The CDR3 is made up of 16 amino acids. The CDR3 nucleotides are TGTGCCAGCAGGGAAGCCGCGGGGGGGGAAGGCTCACCCCTCCACTTT. Translating gives CASREAAGGEGSPLHF.

J is TRBJ2-2 and V is TRBV6-1; the match to TRBD2 covers 9 bases. Trimming cost V 2 bases and J 5 bases; bases outside gene matches: 6. Germline-derived CDR1 and CDR2 are MNHNS and SASEGT. This CDR3 is 16 amino acids long. The CDR3 loop is CASSERLAVLTGELFF. Here the CDR3 DNA reads TGTGCCAGCAGTGAAAGACTAGCGGTGCTGACCGGGGAGCTGTTTTTT.

The chain is built from TRBV6-5 and TRBJ2-5, with D possibly TRBD2 on 6 matching bases. TRBJ2-7 explains the end of the DNA better; the J call may be wrong. This CDR3 has 13 residues. Germline assignment: CDR1 MNHEY and CDR2 SVGAGI. The CDR3 loop reads CASIGTSTYEQYF. The CDR3 nucleotides are TGTGCCAGCATCGGGACTTCCACCTACGAGCAGTACTTC.